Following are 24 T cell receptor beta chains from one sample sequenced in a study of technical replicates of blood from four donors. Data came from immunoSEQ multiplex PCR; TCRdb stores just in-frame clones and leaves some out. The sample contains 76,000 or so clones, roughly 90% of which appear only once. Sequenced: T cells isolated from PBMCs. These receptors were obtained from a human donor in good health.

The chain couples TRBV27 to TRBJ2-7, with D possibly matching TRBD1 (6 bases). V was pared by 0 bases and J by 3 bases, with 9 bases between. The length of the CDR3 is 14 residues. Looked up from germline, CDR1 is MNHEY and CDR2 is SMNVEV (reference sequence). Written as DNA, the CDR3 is TGTGCCAGCAGTTTATCAGGGGACAACTACGAGCAGTACTTC. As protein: CASSLSGDNYEQYF.

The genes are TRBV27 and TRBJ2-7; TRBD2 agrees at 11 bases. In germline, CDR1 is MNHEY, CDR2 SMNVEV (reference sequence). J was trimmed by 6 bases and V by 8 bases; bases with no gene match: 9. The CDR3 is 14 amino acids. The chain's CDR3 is CASGRTSGLSEQYF. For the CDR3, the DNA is TGTGCCAGCGGTCGGACTAGCGGGCTGTCCGAGCAGTACTTC.

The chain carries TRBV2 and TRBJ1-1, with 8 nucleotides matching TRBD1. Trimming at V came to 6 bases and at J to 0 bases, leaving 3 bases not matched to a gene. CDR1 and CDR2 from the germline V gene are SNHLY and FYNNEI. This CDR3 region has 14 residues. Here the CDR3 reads CASRRTGLNTEAFF. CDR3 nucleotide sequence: TGTGCCAGCAGACGGACAGGGTTGAACACTGAAGCTTTCTTT.

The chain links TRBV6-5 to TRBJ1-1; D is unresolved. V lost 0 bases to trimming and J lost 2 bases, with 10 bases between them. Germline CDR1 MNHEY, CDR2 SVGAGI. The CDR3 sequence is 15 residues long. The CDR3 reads CASSYSPHSNTEAFF. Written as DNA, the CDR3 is TGTGCCAGCAGTTACTCTCCCCACAGTAACACTGAAGCTTTCTTT.

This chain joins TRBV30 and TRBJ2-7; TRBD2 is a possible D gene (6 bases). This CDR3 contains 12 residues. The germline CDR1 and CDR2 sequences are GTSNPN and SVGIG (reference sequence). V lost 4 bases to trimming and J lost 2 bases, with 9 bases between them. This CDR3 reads CAWKGGTYEQYF. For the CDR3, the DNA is TGTGCCTGGAAAGGAGGGACCTACGAGCAGTACTTC.

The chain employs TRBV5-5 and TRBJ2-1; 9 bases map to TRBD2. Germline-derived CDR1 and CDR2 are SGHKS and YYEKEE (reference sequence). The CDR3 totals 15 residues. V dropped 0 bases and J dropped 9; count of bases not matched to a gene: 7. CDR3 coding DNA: TGTGCCAGCAGCTTGGTGGCTAGCGGGAATGGTGAGCAGTTCTTC. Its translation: CASSLVASGNGEQFF.

CDR3 DNA: TGCGCCAGCAGCCAAACCTGGGGGGGGGAAGGCGAGCAGTACTTC. Protein product: CASSQTWGGEGEQYF. The chain joins TRBV4-1 to TRBJ2-7; TRBD2 agrees at 7 bases. With V trimmed by 2 bases and J by 6 bases, 10 bases remained unmatched. Per germline, CDR1 MGHRA and CDR2 YSYEKL. This CDR3 is 15 amino acids long.

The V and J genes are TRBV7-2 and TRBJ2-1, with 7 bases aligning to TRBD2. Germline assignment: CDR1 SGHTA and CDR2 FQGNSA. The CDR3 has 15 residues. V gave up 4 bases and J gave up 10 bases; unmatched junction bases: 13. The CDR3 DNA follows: TGTGCCAGCAGCTCCCAGCGGGATCGAAGAGAGGAGCAGTTCTTC. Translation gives CASSSQRDRREEQFF.

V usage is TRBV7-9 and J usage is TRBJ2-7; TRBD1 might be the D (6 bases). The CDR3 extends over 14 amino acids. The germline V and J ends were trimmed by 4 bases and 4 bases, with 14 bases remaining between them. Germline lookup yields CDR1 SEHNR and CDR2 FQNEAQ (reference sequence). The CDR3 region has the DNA TGTGCCAGCAGCTCCGAAGGGACACAGTACGAGCAGTACTTC. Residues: CASSSEGTQYEQYF.

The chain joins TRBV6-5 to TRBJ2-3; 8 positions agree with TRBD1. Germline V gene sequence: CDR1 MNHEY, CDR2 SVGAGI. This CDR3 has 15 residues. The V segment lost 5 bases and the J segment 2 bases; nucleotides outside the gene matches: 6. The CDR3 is CASSTTGGPTDTQYF. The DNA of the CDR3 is TGTGCCAGCAGTACAACAGGGGGGCCCACAGATACGCAGTATTTT.

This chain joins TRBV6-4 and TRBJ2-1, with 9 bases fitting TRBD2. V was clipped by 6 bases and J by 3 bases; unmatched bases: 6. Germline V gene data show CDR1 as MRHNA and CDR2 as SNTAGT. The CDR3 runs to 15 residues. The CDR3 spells CASSALAGSYNEQFF. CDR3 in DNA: TGTGCCAGCAGCGCTCTAGCGGGAAGCTACAATGAGCAGTTCTTC.

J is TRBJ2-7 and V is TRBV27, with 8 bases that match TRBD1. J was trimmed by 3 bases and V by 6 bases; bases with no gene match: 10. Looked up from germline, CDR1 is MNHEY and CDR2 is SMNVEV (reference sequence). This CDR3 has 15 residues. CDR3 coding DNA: TGTGCCAGCAGCTGGGGCAGGGGGCAACGCTACGAGCAGTACTTC. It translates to CASSWGRGQRYEQYF.

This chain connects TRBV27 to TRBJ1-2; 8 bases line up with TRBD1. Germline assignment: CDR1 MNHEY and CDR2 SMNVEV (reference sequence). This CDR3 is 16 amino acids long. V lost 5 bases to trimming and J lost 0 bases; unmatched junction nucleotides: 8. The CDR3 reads CASSLTGEGANYGYTF. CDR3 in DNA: TGTGCCAGCAGTCTGACAGGGGAGGGGGCTAACTATGGCTACACCTTC.

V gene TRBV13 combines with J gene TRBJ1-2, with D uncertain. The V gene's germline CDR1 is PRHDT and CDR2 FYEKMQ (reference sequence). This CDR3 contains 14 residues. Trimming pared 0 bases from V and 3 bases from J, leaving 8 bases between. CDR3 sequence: CASSLGQRDYGYTF. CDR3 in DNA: TGTGCCAGCAGCTTAGGTCAGCGGGACTATGGCTACACCTTC.

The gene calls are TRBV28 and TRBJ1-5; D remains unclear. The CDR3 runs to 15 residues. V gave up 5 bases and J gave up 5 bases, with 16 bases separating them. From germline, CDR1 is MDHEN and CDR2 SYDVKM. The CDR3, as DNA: TGTGCCAGCAGTACCGGAGGTATGCAGTATCAGCCCCAGCATTTT. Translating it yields CASSTGGMQYQPQHF.

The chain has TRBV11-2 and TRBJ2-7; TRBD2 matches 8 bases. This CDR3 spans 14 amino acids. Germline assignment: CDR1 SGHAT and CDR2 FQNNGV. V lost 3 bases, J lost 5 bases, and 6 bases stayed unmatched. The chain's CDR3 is CASSFSGTFNEQYF. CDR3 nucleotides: TGTGCCAGCAGCTTTAGCGGGACCTTCAACGAGCAGTACTTC.

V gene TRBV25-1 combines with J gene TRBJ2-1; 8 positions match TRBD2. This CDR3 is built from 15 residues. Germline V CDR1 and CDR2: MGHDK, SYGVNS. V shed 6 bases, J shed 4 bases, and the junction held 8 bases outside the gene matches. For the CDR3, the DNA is TGTGCCAGCAGAGCGAGCGGGGGAGAGTACAATGAGCAGTTCTTC. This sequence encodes CASRASGGEYNEQFF.

DNA for the CDR3: TGTGCCAGCAAATATTCACCTAGCCCATATGGCTACACCTTC. It encodes CASKYSPSPYGYTF. The chain uses TRBV2 and TRBJ1-2; no clear D gene. Trimming took off 7 bases at V and 5 bases at J, with 17 bases between the two ends. Germline CDR1 and CDR2: SNHLY and FYNNEI. This CDR3 is 14 amino acids long.

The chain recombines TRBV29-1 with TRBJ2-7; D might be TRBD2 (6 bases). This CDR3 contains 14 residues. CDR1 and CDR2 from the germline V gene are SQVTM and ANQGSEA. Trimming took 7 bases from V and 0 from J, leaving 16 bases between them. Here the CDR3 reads CSGVRDSNSYEQYF. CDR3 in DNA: TGCAGCGGGGTCAGGGACTCAAACTCCTACGAGCAGTACTTC.

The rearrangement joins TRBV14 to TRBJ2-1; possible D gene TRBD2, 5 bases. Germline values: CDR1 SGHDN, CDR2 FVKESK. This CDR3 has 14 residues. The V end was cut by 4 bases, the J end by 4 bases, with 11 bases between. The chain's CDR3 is CASSLKSGYNEQFF. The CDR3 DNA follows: TGTGCCAGCAGCCTTAAGTCGGGATACAATGAGCAGTTCTTC.

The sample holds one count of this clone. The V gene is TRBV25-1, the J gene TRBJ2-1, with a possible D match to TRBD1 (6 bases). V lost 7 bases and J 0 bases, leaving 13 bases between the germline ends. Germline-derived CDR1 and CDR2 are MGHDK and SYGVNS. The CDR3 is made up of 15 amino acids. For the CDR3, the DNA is TGTGCCAGCACCGGACAGACGAGCTCCTACAATGAGCAGTTCTTC. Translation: CASTGQTSSYNEQFF.

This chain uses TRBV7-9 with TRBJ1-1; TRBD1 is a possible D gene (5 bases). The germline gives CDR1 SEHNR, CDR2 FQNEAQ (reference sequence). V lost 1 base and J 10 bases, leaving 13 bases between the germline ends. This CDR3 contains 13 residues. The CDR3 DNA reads TGTGCCAGCAGCTTAGTACGGGGGGGAGGAGCTTTCTTT. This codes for CASSLVRGGGAFF. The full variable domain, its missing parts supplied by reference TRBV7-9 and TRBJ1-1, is DTGVSQNPRHKITKRGQNVTFRCDPISEHNRLYWYRQTLGQGPEFLTYFQNEAQLEKSRLLSDRFSAERPKGSFSTLEIQRTEQGDSAMYLCASSLVRGGGAFFGQGTRLTVV.

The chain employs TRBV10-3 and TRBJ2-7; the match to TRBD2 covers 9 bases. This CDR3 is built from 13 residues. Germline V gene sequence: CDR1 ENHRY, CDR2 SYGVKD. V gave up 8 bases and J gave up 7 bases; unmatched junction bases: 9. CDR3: CAIGITSGGEQYF. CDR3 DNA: TGTGCCATCGGAATAACAAGCGGGGGGGAGCAGTACTTC.

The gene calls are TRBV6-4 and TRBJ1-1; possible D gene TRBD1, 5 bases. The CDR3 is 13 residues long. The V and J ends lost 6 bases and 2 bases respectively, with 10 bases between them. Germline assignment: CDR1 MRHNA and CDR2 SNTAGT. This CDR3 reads CASSKTDNTEAFF. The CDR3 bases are TGTGCCAGCAGCAAGACAGATAACACTGAAGCTTTCTTT.